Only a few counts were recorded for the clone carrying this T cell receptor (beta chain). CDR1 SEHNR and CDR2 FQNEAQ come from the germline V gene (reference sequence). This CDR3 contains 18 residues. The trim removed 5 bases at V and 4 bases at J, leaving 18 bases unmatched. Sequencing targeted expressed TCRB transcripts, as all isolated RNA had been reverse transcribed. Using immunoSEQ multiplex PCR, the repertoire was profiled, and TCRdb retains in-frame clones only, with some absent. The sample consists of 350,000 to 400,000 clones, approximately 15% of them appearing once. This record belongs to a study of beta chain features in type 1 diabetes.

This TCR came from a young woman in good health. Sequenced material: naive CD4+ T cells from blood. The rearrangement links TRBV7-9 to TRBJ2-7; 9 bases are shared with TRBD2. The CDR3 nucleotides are TGTGCCAGCAGCGCAGGGACCACCGGACTAGCGATAGCGTACGAGCAGTACTTC. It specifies CASSAGTTGLAIAYEQYF.